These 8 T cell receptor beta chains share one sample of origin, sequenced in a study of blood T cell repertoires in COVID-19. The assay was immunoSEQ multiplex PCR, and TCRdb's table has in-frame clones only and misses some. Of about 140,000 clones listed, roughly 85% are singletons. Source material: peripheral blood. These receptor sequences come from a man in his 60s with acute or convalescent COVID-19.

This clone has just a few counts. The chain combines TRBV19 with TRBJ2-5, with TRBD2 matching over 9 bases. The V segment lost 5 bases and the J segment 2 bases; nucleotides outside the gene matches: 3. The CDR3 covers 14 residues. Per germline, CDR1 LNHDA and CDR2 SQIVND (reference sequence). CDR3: CASSGGGGQETQYF. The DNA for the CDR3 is TGTGCCAGTAGTGGCGGGGGGGGACAAGAGACCCAGTACTTC.

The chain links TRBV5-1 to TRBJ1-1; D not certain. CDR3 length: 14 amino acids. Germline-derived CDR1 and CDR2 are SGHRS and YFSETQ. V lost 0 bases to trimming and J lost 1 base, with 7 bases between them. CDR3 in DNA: TGCGCCAGCAGCTTGGCAGTAAGGAACACTGAAGCTTTCTTT. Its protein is CASSLAVRNTEAFF.

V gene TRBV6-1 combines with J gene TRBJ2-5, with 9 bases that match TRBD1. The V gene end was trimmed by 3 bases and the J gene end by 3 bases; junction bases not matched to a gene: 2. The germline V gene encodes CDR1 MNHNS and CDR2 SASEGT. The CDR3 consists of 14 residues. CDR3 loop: CASSDRQGEETQYF. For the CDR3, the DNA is TGTGCCAGCAGTGATCGACAGGGGGAAGAGACCCAGTACTTC.

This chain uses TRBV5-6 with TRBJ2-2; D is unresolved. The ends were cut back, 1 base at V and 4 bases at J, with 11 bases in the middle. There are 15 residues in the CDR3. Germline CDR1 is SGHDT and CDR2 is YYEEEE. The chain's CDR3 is CASSLRRIGTGELFF. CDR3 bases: TGTGCCAGCAGCTTGAGGCGGATTGGCACCGGGGAGCTGTTTTTT.

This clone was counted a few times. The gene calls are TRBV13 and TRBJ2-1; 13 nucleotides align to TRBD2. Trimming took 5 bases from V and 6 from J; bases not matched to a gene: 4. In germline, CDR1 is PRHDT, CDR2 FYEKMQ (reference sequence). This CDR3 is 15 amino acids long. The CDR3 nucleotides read TGTGCCAGCAGCCTTAGGACTAGCGGGAGCAATGAGCAGTTCTTC. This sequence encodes CASSLRTSGSNEQFF.

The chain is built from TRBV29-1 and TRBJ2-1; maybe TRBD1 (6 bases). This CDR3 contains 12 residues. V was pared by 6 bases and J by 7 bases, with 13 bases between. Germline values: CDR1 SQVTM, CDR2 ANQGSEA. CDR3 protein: CSVGDTGNEQFF. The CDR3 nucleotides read TGCAGCGTGGGGGATACAGGGAATGAGCAGTTCTTC.

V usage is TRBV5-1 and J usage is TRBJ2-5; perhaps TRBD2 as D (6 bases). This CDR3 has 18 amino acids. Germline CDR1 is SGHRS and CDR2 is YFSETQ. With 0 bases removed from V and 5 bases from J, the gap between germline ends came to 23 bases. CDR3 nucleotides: TGCGCCAGCAGCTTGGCCTTCGGGGGTCTATCCCATCAGGAGACCCAGTACTTC. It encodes CASSLAFGGLSHQETQYF.

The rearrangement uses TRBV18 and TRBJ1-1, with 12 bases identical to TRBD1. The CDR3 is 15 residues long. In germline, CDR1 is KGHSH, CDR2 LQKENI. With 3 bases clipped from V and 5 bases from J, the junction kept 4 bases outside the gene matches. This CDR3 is CASSPRDRGQTEAFF. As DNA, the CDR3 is TGTGCCAGCTCACCCCGGGACAGGGGGCAAACTGAAGCTTTCTTT. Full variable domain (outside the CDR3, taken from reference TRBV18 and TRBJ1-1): NAGVMQNPRHLVRRRGQEARLRCSPMKGHSHVYWYRQLPEEGLKFMVYLQKENIIDESGMPKERFSAEFPKEGPSILRIQQVVRGDSAAYFCASSPRDRGQTEAFFGQGTRLTVV.